The 5 T cell receptor beta chains listed next were all sequenced from one sample in a study of identical twins. TCRdb ran MiXCR on the 5' RACE reads and lists one entry per CDR3 protein. The data contain approximately 700,000 distinct CDR3 sequences, around 5.7% of them seen just once; the ten biggest clones take up under 2%. The source material was naive T cells sorted from blood. The receptors derive from a man younger than 35 in good health.

This clonotype occurred many times. This chain links TRBV6-2 or TRBV6-3 with TRBJ2-1; TRBD1 might be the D (5 bases). Deletions cut 0 bases from V and 4 bases from J, with 10 bases between. CDR1 MNHEY and CDR2 SVGEGT come from the germline V gene. The CDR3 contains 15 residues. CDR3 in DNA: TGTGCCAGCAGTTACTCAGGGGTTTTATACAATGAGCAGTTCTTC. Its translation: CASSYSGVLYNEQFF.

This clonotype was seen more than once but under ten times. This chain joins TRBV29-1 and TRBJ2-5, with TRBD2 matching over 15 bases. Germline V gene sequence: CDR1 SQVTM, CDR2 ANQGSEA. The CDR3 runs 14 residues. The ends lost 6 bases at V and 7 bases at J; junction bases unmatched: 6. The CDR3 DNA sequence: TGCAGCGTGGGACTAGCGGGAGGCTCAGGGACCCAGTACTTC. This gives the protein CSVGLAGGSGTQYF.

Many counts were recorded for this clonotype. The chain employs TRBV6-2 or TRBV6-3 and TRBJ2-7, with a tentative D call TRBD2 (5 bases). The germline CDR1 and CDR2 sequences are MNHEY and SVGEGT. This CDR3 spans 14 amino acids. The V gene lost 0 bases and the J gene lost 6 bases, with 12 bases spanning the gap. CDR3 nucleotide sequence: TGTGCCAGCAGTTACTCGATACTAGTGGGCGAGCAGTACTTC. Its translation: CASSYSILVGEQYF.

This clonotype came up a few times. V gene TRBV7-6 combines with J gene TRBJ2-3; the D is unclear. The length of the CDR3 is 16 residues. Germline-derived CDR1 and CDR2 are SGHVS and FNYEAQ. Trimming cost V 0 bases and J 2 bases, with 12 bases left between them. CDR3 amino acids: CASSLAGMGFTDTQYF. The DNA of the CDR3 is TGTGCCAGCAGCTTAGCGGGGATGGGATTCACAGATACGCAGTATTTT.

The chain is built from TRBV28 and TRBJ1-2; weak D call: TRBD1 (5 bases). Germline V gene sequence: CDR1 MDHEN, CDR2 SYDVKM. This CDR3 is 13 amino acids long. V dropped 6 bases and J dropped 8 bases, with 16 bases sitting between them. The CDR3 region has the DNA TGTGCCAGCAGCATGCAGGGTTTAGGGGGCTACACCTTC. The encoded protein is CASSMQGLGGYTF.